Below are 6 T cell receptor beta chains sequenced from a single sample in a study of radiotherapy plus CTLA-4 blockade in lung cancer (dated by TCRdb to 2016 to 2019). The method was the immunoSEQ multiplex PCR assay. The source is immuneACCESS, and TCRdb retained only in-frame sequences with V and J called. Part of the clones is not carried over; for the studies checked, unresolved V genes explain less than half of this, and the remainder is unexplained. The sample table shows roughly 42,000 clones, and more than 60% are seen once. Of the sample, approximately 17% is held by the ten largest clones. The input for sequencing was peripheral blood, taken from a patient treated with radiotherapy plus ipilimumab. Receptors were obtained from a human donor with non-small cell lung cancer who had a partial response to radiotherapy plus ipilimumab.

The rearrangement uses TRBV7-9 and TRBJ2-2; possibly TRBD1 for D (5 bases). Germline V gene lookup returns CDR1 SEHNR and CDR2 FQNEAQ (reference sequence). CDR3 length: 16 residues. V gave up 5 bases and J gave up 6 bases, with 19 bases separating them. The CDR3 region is CASSNAAGWGPGELFF. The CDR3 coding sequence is TGTGCCAGCAGCAACGCCGCAGGGTGGGGCCCCGGGGAGCTGTTTTTT.

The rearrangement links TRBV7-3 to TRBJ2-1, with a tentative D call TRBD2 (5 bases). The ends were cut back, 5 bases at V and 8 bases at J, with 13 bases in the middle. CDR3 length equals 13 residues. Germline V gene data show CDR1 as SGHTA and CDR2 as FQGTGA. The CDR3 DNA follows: TGTGCCAGCAGCCGGGCGGAGAGGGATGAGCAGTTCTTC. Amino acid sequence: CASSRAERDEQFF.

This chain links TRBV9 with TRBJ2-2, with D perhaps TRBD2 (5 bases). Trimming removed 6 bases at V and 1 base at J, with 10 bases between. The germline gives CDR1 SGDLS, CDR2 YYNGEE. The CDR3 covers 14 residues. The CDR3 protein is CASMRRENTGELFF. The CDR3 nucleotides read TGTGCCAGCATGAGACGGGAGAACACCGGGGAGCTGTTTTTT. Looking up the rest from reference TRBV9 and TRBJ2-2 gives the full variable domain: DSGVTQTPKHLITATGQRVTLRCSPRSGDLSVYWYQQSLDQGLQFLIQYYNGEERAKGNILERFSAQQFPDLHSELNLSSLELGDSALYFCASMRRENTGELFFGEGSRLTVL.

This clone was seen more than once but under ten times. DNA for the CDR3: TGTGCCAGCAGCTCTAAAGACATAAATGGCTACACCTTC. Translation gives CASSSKDINGYTF. V and J are TRBV9 and TRBJ1-2, with D uncertain. Germline V CDR1 and CDR2: SGDLS, YYNGEE. V lost 4 bases and J 6 bases, leaving 13 bases between the germline ends. CDR3 length equals 13 residues. Full variable domain (rest looked up from reference TRBV9 and TRBJ1-2): DSGVTQTPKHLITATGQRVTLRCSPRSGDLSVYWYQQSLDQGLQFLIQYYNGEERAKGNILERFSAQQFPDLHSELNLSSLELGDSALYFCASSSKDINGYTFGSGTRLTVV.

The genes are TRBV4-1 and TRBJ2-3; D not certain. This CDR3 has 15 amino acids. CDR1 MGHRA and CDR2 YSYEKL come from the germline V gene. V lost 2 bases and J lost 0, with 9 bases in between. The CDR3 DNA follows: TGCGCCAGCAGCCAATATATGAGGAGCACAGATACGCAGTATTTT. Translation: CASSQYMRSTDTQYF.

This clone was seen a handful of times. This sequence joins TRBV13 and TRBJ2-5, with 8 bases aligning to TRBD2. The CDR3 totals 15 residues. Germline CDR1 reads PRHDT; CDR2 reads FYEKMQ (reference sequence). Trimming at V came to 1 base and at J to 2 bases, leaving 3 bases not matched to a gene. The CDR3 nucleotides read TGTGCCAGCAGCTTAGCTAGCGGGTTACAAGAGACCCAGTACTTC. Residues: CASSLASGLQETQYF.